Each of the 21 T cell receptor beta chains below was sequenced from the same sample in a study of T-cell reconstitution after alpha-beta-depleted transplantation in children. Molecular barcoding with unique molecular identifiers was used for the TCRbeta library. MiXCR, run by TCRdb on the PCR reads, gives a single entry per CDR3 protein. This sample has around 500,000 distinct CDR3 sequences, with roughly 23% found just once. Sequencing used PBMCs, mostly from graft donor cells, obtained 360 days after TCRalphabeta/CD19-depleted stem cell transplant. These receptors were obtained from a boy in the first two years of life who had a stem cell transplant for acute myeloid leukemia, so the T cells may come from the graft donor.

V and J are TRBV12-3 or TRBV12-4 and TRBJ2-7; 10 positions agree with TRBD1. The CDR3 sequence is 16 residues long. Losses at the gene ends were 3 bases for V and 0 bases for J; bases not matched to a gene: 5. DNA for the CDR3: TGTGCCAGCAGTTTTGGACAGGGGGTCCTCTCCTACGAGCAGTACTTC. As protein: CASSFGQGVLSYEQYF.

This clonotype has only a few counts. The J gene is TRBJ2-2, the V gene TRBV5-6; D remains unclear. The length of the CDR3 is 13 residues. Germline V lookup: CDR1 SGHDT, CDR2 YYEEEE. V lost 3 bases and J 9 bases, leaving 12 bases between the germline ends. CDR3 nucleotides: TGTGCCAGCAGCTCGGTCCTCTTCAGGGAGCTGTTTTTT. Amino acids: CASSSVLFRELFF.

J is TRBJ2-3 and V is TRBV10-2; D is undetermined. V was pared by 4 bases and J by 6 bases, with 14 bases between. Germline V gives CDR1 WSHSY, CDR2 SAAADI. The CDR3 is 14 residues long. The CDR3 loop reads CASSGRRPVDTQYF. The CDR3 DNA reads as TGCGCCAGCAGTGGACGAAGACCCGTGGATACGCAGTATTTT.

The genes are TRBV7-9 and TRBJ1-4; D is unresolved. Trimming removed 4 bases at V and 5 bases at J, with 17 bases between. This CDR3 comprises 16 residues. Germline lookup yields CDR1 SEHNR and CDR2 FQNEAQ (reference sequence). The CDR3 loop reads CASSSLTHEGNEKLFF. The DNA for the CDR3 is TGTGCCAGCAGCTCACTGACTCACGAAGGAAATGAAAAACTGTTTTTT.

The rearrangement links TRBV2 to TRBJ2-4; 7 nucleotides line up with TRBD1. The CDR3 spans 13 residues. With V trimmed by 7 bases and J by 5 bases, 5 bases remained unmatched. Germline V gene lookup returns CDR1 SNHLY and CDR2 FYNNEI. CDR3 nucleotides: TGTGCCAGCAACCGGGACAGAGAAAACATTCAGTACTTC. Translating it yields CASNRDRENIQYF. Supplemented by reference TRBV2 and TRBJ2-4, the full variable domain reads EPEVTQTPSHQVTQMGQEVILRCVPISNHLYFYWYRQILGQKVEFLVSFYNNEISEKSEIFDDQFSVERPDGSNFTLKIRSTKLEDSAMYFCASNRDRENIQYFGAGTRLSVL.

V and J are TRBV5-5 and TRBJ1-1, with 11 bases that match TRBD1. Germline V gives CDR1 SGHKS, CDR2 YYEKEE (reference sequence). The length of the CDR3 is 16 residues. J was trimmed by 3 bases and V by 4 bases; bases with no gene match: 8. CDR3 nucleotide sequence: TGTGCCAGCAGCGGCCCGGGACAGGGGGTGGACACTGAAGCTTTCTTT. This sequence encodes CASSGPGQGVDTEAFF.

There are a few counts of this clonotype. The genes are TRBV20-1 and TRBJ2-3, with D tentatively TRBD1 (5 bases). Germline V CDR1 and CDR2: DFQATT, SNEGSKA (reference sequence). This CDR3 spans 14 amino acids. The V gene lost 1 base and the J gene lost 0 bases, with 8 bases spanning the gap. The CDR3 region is CSARGGPSTDTQYF. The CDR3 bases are TGCAGTGCTAGAGGGGGCCCTAGCACAGATACGCAGTATTTT.

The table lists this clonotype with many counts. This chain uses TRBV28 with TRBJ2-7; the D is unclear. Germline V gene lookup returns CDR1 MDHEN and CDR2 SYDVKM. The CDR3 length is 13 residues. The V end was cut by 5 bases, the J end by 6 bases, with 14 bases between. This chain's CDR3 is CASSQDPRGEQYV. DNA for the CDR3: TGTGCCAGCAGTCAAGACCCCCGAGGCGAGCAGTACGTC.

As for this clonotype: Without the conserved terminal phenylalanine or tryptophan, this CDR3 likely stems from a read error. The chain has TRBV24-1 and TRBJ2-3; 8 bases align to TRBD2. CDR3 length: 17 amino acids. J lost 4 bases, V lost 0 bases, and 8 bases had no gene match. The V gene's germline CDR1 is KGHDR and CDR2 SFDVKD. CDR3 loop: CATSDLQRGGIADTQYY. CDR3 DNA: TGTGCCACCAGTGATTTGCAACGCGGGGGGATCGCAGATACGCAGTATTAT.

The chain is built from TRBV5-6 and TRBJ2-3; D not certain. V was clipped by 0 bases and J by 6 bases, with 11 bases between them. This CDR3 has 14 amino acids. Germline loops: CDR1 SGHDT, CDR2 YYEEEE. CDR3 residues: CASSLGAVADTQYF. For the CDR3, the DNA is TGTGCCAGCAGCTTGGGGGCAGTGGCGGATACGCAGTATTTT.

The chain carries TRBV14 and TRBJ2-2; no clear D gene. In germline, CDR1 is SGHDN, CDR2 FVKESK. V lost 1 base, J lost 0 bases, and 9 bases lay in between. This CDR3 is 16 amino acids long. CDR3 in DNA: TGTGCCAGCAGCCAAGTGTTACGGGCGAACACCGGGGAGCTGTTTTTT. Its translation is CASSQVLRANTGELFF.

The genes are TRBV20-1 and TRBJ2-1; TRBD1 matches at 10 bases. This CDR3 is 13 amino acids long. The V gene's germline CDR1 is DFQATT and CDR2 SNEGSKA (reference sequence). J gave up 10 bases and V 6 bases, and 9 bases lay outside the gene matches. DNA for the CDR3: TGCAGTGCAAACCGGGACAGGGGAAGCGAGCAGTTCTTC. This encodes CSANRDRGSEQFF.

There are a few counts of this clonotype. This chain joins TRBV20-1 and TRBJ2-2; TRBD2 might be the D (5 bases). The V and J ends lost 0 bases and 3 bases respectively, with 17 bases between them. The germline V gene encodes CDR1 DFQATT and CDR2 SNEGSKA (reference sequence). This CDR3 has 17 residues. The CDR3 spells CSARDLGGAVDTGELFF. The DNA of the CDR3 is TGCAGTGCTAGAGATCTCGGAGGTGCGGTAGACACCGGGGAGCTGTTTTTT.

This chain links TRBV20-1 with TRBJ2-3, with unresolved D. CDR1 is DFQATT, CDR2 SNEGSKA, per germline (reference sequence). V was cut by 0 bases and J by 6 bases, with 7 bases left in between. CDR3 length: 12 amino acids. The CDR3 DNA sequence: TGCAGTGCTAGAGATCAGGTGGATACGCAGTATTTT. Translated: CSARDQVDTQYF.

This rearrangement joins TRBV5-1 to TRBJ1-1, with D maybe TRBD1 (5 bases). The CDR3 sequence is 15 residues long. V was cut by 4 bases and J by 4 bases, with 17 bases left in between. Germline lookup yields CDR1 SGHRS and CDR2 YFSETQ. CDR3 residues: CASSTGGTLGTEAFF. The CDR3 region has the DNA TGCGCCAGCAGCACTGGAGGGACCCTCGGCACTGAAGCTTTCTTT.

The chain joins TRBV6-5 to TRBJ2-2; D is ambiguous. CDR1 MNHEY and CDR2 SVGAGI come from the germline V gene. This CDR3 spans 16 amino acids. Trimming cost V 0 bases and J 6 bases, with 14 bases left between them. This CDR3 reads CASSYSTPRWAGELFF. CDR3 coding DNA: TGTGCCAGCAGTTACTCTACCCCTCGGTGGGCCGGGGAGCTGTTTTTT.

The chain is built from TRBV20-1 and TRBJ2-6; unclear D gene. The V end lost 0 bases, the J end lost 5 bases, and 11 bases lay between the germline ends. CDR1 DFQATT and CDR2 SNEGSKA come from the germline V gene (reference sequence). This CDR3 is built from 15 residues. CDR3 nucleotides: TGCAGTGCTAGAGATGGCAGACTCTGGGCCAACGTCCTGACTTTC. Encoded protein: CSARDGRLWANVLTF.

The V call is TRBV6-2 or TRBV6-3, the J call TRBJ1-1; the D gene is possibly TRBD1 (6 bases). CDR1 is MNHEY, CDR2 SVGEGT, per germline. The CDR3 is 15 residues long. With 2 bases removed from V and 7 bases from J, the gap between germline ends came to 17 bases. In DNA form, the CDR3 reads TGTGCCAGCAGTTACGACCTCGGGGGCGCGGTTGAAGCTTTCTTT. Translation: CASSYDLGGAVEAFF.

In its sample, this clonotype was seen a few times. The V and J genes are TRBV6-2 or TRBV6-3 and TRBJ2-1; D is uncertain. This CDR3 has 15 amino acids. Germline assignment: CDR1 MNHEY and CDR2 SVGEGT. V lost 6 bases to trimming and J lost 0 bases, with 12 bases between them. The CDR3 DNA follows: TGTGCCAGCAGAGAAGGGTCCAGCTCCTACAATGAGCAGTTCTTC. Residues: CASREGSSSYNEQFF.

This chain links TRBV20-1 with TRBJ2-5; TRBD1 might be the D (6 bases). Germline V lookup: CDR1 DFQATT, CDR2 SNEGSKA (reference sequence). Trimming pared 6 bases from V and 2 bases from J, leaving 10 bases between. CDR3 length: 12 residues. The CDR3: CSAPRGQETQYF. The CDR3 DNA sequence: TGCAGTGCCCCAAGGGGGCAAGAGACCCAGTACTTC.

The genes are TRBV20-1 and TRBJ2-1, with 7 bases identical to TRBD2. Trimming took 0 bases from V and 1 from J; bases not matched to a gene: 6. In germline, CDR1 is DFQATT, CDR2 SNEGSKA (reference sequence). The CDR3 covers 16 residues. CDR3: CSARDLERGSYNEQFF. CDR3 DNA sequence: TGCAGTGCTAGAGATCTGGAGCGGGGTTCCTACAATGAGCAGTTCTTC.